This passage covers 4 T cell receptor beta chains from one sample sequenced in a study of shared clonotypes between healthy human individuals. Sequencing used immunoSEQ multiplex PCR; TCRdb keeps in-frame clones, though not all of them. The table lists about 2.4 million clones, 80% to 95% of them singletons, with approximately 0.36% in the top ten. The sequencing sample was made of naive CD4+ T cells from PBMCs. As to subset: CD45RA+ positively selected. These receptors came from a man between 18 and 35 years old in good health. Some clones in this sample may be carry-over from other donors' samples.

The count of this clone is one. V gene TRBV11-2 combines with J gene TRBJ2-4; TRBD2 matches 9 bases. Trimming removed 4 bases from V and 8 bases from J; junction bases left unmatched: 18. Germline-derived CDR1 and CDR2 are SGHAT and FQNNGV. This CDR3 has 18 amino acids. The DNA for the CDR3 is TGTGCCAGCAGCTCGAGGACTAGCGCGATTCTAAAGGGAGACATTCAGTACTTC. Protein: CASSSRTSAILKGDIQYF.

This chain links TRBV7-9 with TRBJ1-2; D is unresolved. V was pared by 5 bases and J by 7 bases, with 11 bases between. Looked up from germline, CDR1 is SEHNR and CDR2 is FQNEAQ (reference sequence). This CDR3 is 12 amino acids long. CDR3 sequence reads: CASSLSVAGYTF. The CDR3 region has the DNA TGTGCCAGCAGCCTATCGGTGGCTGGCTACACCTTC.

The chain has TRBV6-1 and TRBJ1-1; D not resolved. V was clipped by 5 bases and J by 0 bases, with 10 bases between them. The CDR3 covers 14 residues. Germline-derived CDR1 and CDR2 are MNHNS and SASEGT. CDR3 DNA: TGTGCCAGCAGTTTCTTTCGGATGAACACTGAAGCTTTCTTT. Its protein is CASSFFRMNTEAFF.

This chain links TRBV4-1 with TRBJ1-1; D may be TRBD1 (5 bases). V was pared by 3 bases and J by 0 bases, with 11 bases between. Germline V CDR1 and CDR2: MGHRA, YSYEKL. The CDR3 is 15 residues long. The CDR3 loop is CASSQRGGLNTEAFF. The DNA of the CDR3 is TGCGCCAGCAGCCAGCGGGGGGGACTGAACACTGAAGCTTTCTTT.